These T cell receptor delta chains were read from a single sample in a study of Vδ1+ human thymocytes. TCRdb processed the multiplex PCR reads again with the CATT caller. In the table there are about 55,000 delta-chain clones, approximately 15% of which are singletons. Sequencing input: Vdelta1+ gamma-delta thymocytes from the thymus. Receptors were obtained from a boy younger than two who had congenital heart surgery. CDR3s leave out the opening cysteine and the closing phenylalanine or tryptophan. A D gene is named only where the DNA matches it firmly.

V	J	D	CDR3
TRDV1	TRDJ1	-	ALGELKYWVGDKLI
TRDV1	TRDJ1	TRDD3	ALGERAGGSLTDKLI
TRDV1	TRDJ1	-	ALGELWGFPDKLI
TRDV1	TRDJ1	TRDD3	ALGEPILTLGGYEEADKLI
TRDV1	TRDJ1	TRDD3	ALGELVGPFTGDPSPDKLI
TRDV1	TRDJ1	TRDD3	ALAIVGLPLRILGDTILRTDKLI
TRDV1	TRDJ1	TRDD3	ALGERFAPSPHTYWGIRGTLI
TRDV1	TRDJ1	TRDD3	ALGDPTRLGDKYTDKLI
TRDV2	TRDJ1	TRDD3	ACVLLGAQHTDKLI
TRDV1	TRDJ1	-	ALGVGGLTDKLI
TRDV1	TRDJ1	TRDD3	ALGELYTAFPKELGDPYTDKLI
TRDV1	TRDJ1	TRDD3	ALGEYSGGYKYTDKLI
TRDV2	TRDJ1	TRDD3	ACDTGLGFYTDKLI
TRDV2	TRDJ1	TRDD3	ACDPIHLGDTAGKLI
TRDV1	TRDJ1	TRDD3	ALGVLSQDWGIREYTDKLI
TRDV1	TRDJ1	-	ALGPFLLLLGADKLI
TRDV1	TRDJ1	TRDD3	ALGEARRWGDRKLI
TRDV1	TRDJ1	-	ALGDSTATDKLI
TRDV1	TRDJ1	-	ALGELPFLLRGIRGGYTDKLI
TRDV1	TRDJ1	TRDD3	ALGEHSWGTDKLI
TRDV1	TRDJ1	TRDD3	ALGELPYWGFGDTDKLI
TRDV1	TRDJ1	TRDD3	ALGEAPSLGDMHKLI
TRDV1	TRDJ1	TRDD3	ALGELRTGLLGDTDTDKLI
TRDV1	TRDJ1	-	ALGVPTSGGMKGTDKLI
TRDV1	TRDJ1	TRDD3	ALGEPLSRGDTLVII
TRDV1	TRDJ1	TRDD3	ALGSTNSCRGIYTDKLI
TRDV1	TRDJ1	TRDD3	ALGGRPYVSRGIRGYTDKLI
TRDV1	TRDJ1	TRDD3	ALGEGLPGGLGSDKLI
TRDV1	TRDJ1	TRDD2	ALGVAEEGLPRLI
TRDV1	TRDJ1	TRDD3	ALGELLPPWGIPRYTDKLI
TRDV1	TRDJ1	TRDD3	ALGELVPKGYWGLYTDKLI
TRDV1	TRDJ1	TRDD3	ALGEPEYWGIRVSTDKLI
TRDV1	TRDJ1	-	ALGELSPFGEYTDKLI
TRDV1	TRDJ1	TRDD3	ALGELPLGDTRDTDKLI
TRDV1	TRDJ1	TRDD3	ALGERILLQLGGYTDKLI
TRDV1	TRDJ1	-	ALGESQNRVEHRPYTDKLI
TRDV1	TRDJ1	TRDD3	ALGGTLRTYWGIHRYTDKLI
TRDV1	TRDJ1	-	ALGEPSYKWGIMKLPDKLI
TRDV1	TRDJ1	TRDD3	ALGELTWGTHYTDKLI
TRDV1	TRDJ1	TRDD3	ALGVPCGGYQYTDKLI
TRDV1	TRDJ1	TRDD3	ALGFGTFLKLGDKTEYTDKLI
TRDV1	TRDJ1	-	ALGERGGRNIVTDKLI
TRDV1	TRDJ1	TRDD3	ALGEWGTLWLGDTEDTDKLI
TRDV1	TRDJ1	-	ALGDLEPKWPYTDKLI
TRDV1	TRDJ1	TRDD3	ALGEPYWGHTDKLI
TRDV1	TRDJ1	TRDD3	ALGGDRPPYYWGILPDKLI